This T cell receptor (beta chain) was identified during a study of shared clonotypes between healthy human individuals. Findings and caveats of the study: The authors sampled blood alone, and tissue repertoires likely differ.

Germline CDR1 is SGDLS and CDR2 is YYNGEE. The CDR3 runs to 15 residues. Deletions cut 4 bases from V and 5 bases from J, with 16 bases between. On this clone itself: Antigen specificity is unknown.

Assay: immunoSEQ multiplex PCR; the TCRdb copy retains only in-frame clones and omits some. This table holds roughly 1,500,000 clones, 98% found once. The chain joins TRBV9 to TRBJ2-1; no definite D call. The sequencing input was naive CD4+ T cells sorted from blood. Documented subset: CD45RA+ positively selected. The clonotype was recovered from a man under 40 in good health. The CDR3 bases are TGTGCCAGCAGCCAAGAAGCTACTGTCCACAATGAGCAGTTCTTC. Its protein is CASSQEATVHNEQFF.